What follows describes a single T cell receptor beta chain. No antigen is known for it. Molecular barcoding with unique molecular identifiers was used for the TCRbeta library. MiXCR was run by TCRdb on the PCR reads, yielding one entry per CDR3 protein. The sample lists under 250,000 distinct CDR3 sequences; approximately 19% were seen once. CDR3 length equals 16 residues. With 0 bases removed from V and 3 bases from J, the gap between germline ends came to 15 bases. Germline CDR1 is SQVTM and CDR2 is ANQGSEA. The sample comes from a study of T-cell reconstitution after alpha-beta-depleted transplantation in children. Findings and limits, study-wide: Surviving recipient T cells and thymic progenitors produced the high day-60 TCRbeta diversity seen in some patients. At around two months after transplant, the alpha-beta T cells were reportedly derived from several hundred expanded clones that came from non-depleted graft cells.

The input for sequencing was PBMCs, mostly from graft donor cells, taken 360 days after TCRalphabeta/CD19-depleted stem cell transplant. The clonotype was recovered from a male patient between 2 and 9 years old who had a stem cell transplant for acute lymphoblastic leukemia, so the T cells may come from the graft donor. The chain recombines TRBV29-1 with TRBJ2-1; D is ambiguous. In DNA, the CDR3 is TGCAGCGTTGAAGATACCCAAACCGGGCTCTACAATGAGCAGTTCTTC. Translation: CSVEDTQTGLYNEQFF.